This T cell receptor beta chain was obtained from a study of cytomegalovirus exposure and HLA in healthy donors. The method was immunoSEQ multiplex PCR; TCRdb's version includes in-frame clones alone and lacks a portion of them. The table shows tens of thousands of clones, with 95% to 97% occurring only once. Trimming cost V 6 bases and J 7 bases; bases outside gene matches: 4. CDR1 SGHAT and CDR2 FQNNGV come from the germline V gene. This CDR3 contains 14 residues. The donors were part of the validation cohort, which consisted of about 130 subjects and was separate from the first cohort of 666 subjects.

This chain connects TRBV11-2 to TRBJ2-1, with 12 bases fitting TRBD2. Sequenced material: PBMCs. The clonotype originates from a man younger than 35 in good health and CMV-seropositive. The CDR3 coding sequence is TGTGCCAGCAGATCACTAGCGGGAGGTAATGAGCAGTTCTTC. It codes for CASRSLAGGNEQFF.